The 2 T cell receptor beta chains given below trace back to one sample, sequenced in a study of post-analysis software for immune sequencing data. Study conclusions and caveats: There were five or six TRBV segments more frequent in patients than controls, and TRBV5-6, TRBV5-1 and TRBV20-1 were among them.

The TCR beta cDNA libraries carried unique molecular identifiers. From the PCR reads, TCRdb called clonotypes with MiXCR, one entry per CDR3 protein. In the table there are fewer than 850,000 distinct CDR3 sequences, roughly 27% of which are singletons. Their antigens remain unidentified. The sequencing sample was made of blood. These receptor sequences come from a girl between 10 and 17 years old with multiple sclerosis.

The chain employs TRBV9 and TRBJ1-3, with D unclear. V lost 3 bases and J 0 bases, leaving 13 bases between the germline ends. From germline, CDR1 is SGDLS and CDR2 YYNGEE. CDR3 length: 16 amino acids. In DNA form, the CDR3 reads TGTGCCAGCAGCGGCATACAGACGAGCTCTGGAAACACCATATATTTT. Its protein is CASSGIQTSSGNTIYF.

This clonotype was counted between two and nine times. The chain couples TRBV14 to TRBJ2-4, with D uncertain. Trimming removed 0 bases from V and 6 bases from J, with 12 bases in between. This CDR3 region has 15 residues. Looked up from germline, CDR1 is SGHDN and CDR2 is FVKESK. This chain's CDR3 is CASSQDRSRSNIQYF. In DNA form, the CDR3 reads TGTGCCAGCAGCCAAGATCGCAGTCGTTCAAACATTCAGTACTTC.